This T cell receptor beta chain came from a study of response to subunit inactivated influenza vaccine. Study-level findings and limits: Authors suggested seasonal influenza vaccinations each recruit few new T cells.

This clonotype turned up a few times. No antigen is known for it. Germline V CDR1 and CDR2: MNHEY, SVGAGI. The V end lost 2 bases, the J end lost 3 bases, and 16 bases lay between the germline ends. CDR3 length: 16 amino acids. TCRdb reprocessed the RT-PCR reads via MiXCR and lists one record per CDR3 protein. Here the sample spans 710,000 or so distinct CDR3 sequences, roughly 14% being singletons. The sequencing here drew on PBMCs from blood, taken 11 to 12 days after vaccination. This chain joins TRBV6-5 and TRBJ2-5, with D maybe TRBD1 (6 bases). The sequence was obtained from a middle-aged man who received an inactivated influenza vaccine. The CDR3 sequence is CASSYGQGPREETQYF. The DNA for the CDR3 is TGTGCCAGCAGTTACGGTCAGGGGCCGCGTGAAGAGACCCAGTACTTC.